This T cell receptor beta chain was found in a study of T cell responses to AZD1222 COVID-19 vaccine. This CDR3 has 15 residues. The V and J ends lost 3 bases and 7 bases respectively, with 18 bases between them. Looked up from germline, CDR1 is LNHDA and CDR2 is SQIVND (reference sequence). Profiling relied on immunoSEQ multiplex PCR, and the TCRdb table lists in-frame clones only, not all of them. This sample has about 120,000 clones, with approximately 93% found just once. This TCR was sampled from an adult in good health. V gene TRBV19 combines with J gene TRBJ1-2; no firm D call. The sample was peripheral blood, taken on day 0 of AZD1222 vaccination. CDR3: CASSMKTPQGGGYTF. In DNA, the CDR3 is TGTGCCAGTAGTATGAAGACGCCGCAAGGTGGTGGCTACACCTTC.